Listed here are 9 T cell receptor beta chains from one sample, sequenced in a study of cytomegalovirus exposure and HLA in healthy donors. The PCR employed 60 Vbeta primers together with 13 Jbeta primers. Generated by immunoSEQ multiplex PCR, the TCRdb table keeps only in-frame clones and is missing some. The sample lists fewer than 200,000 clones, approximately 78% occurring once. The specimen was PBMCs. The receptors derive from a woman aged 18-29 years in good health and CMV-seronegative.

The rearrangement links TRBV5-1 to TRBJ2-7; 11 bases are shared with TRBD2. After removal of 3 bases from V and 3 bases from J, the junction contained 5 bases not matched to a gene. Germline CDR1 reads SGHRS; CDR2 reads YFSETQ. This CDR3 spans 15 amino acids. CDR3 nucleotide sequence: TGCGCCAGCAGCTCGGGGACTAGCGGAGACTACGAGCAGTACTTC. It encodes CASSSGTSGDYEQYF.

This chain uses TRBV9 with TRBJ2-5; a weak D match, TRBD1 (6 bases). Deletions cut 0 bases from V and 5 bases from J, with 17 bases between. The CDR3 extends over 16 amino acids. Germline V lookup: CDR1 SGDLS, CDR2 YYNGEE. The CDR3 loop is CASSVGGTGLRETQYF. The DNA for the CDR3 is TGTGCCAGCAGCGTAGGGGGTACAGGGCTCAGGGAGACCCAGTACTTC.

The gene calls are TRBV5-1 and TRBJ2-1; 10 nucleotides align to TRBD2. This CDR3 has 16 residues. J lost 8 bases, V lost 0 bases, and 8 bases had no gene match. Per the germline V gene, CDR1 is SGHRS and CDR2 is YFSETQ. The CDR3 is CASSLGTSGIVDEQFF. The CDR3 region has the DNA TGCGCCAGCAGCTTGGGTACTAGCGGGATAGTTGATGAGCAGTTCTTC.

V and J are TRBV5-4 and TRBJ1-1; 8 positions match TRBD1. CDR3 length: 15 amino acids. V lost 4 bases and J lost 3; bases outside the gene matches: 8. CDR1 is SGHNT and CDR2 is YYREEE in the germline V gene (reference sequence). This chain's CDR3 is CASSTRTGKYTEAFF. CDR3 nucleotide sequence: TGTGCCAGCAGCACCCGGACAGGGAAGTACACTGAAGCTTTCTTT. Combining the CDR3 with reference TRBV5-4 and TRBJ1-1 gives the whole variable domain ETGVTQSPTHLIKTRGQQVTLRCSSQSGHNTVSWYQQALGQGPQFIFQYYREEENGRGNFPPRFSGLQFPNYSSELNVNALELDDSALYLCASSTRTGKYTEAFFGQGTRLTVV.

V gene TRBV2 combines with J gene TRBJ2-7, with D unclear. This CDR3 comprises 13 residues. The germline V and J ends were trimmed by 2 bases and 6 bases, with 11 bases remaining between them. Germline V gene sequence: CDR1 SNHLY, CDR2 FYNNEI. The CDR3 region is CASSERPLAEQYF. The DNA of the CDR3 is TGTGCCAGCAGTGAACGGCCCTTAGCCGAGCAGTACTTC.

This sequence joins TRBV2 and TRBJ2-2; D might be TRBD2 (6 bases). There are 15 residues in the CDR3. CDR1 is SNHLY, CDR2 FYNNEI, per germline. V was clipped by 6 bases and J by 2 bases, with 13 bases between them. The CDR3: CASSKAGLNTGELFF. Here the CDR3 DNA reads TGTGCCAGCAGCAAGGCGGGATTAAACACCGGGGAGCTGTTTTTT.

The chain recombines TRBV9 with TRBJ2-7; 7 nucleotides match TRBD2. V dropped 0 bases and J dropped 2; count of bases not matched to a gene: 8. CDR3 size: 16 residues. Germline lookup yields CDR1 SGDLS and CDR2 YYNGEE. The CDR3 DNA reads as TGTGCCAGCAGCGTAGGTATGGGGGAGGGAACCTACGAGCAGTACTTC. Protein product: CASSVGMGEGTYEQYF. The entire variable domain, with the rest obtained from reference TRBV9 and TRBJ2-7, is as follows: DSGVTQTPKHLITATGQRVTLRCSPRSGDLSVYWYQQSLDQGLQFLIQYYNGEERAKGNILERFSAQQFPDLHSELNLSSLELGDSALYFCASSVGMGEGTYEQYFGPGTRLTVT.

This clone was seen once. This chain joins TRBV6-5 and TRBJ1-2; D remains ambiguous. CDR3 length: 14 amino acids. CDR1 and CDR2 from the germline V gene are MNHEY and SVGAGI. The ends were cut back, 5 bases at V and 3 bases at J, with 13 bases in the middle. CDR3 in amino acids: CASSLTGEYYGYTF. In nucleotides, the CDR3 is TGTGCCAGCAGTCTAACGGGAGAGTACTATGGCTACACCTTC.

The chain recombines TRBV6-4 with TRBJ2-3; 7 positions match TRBD1. The CDR3 is made up of 14 amino acids. Germline V gene data show CDR1 as MRHNA and CDR2 as SNTAGT. V shed 5 bases, J shed 4 bases, and the junction held 6 bases outside the gene matches. Here the CDR3 DNA reads TGTGCCAGCAGTACAGGGGAGAGCGCAGATACGCAGTATTTT. It is translated as CASSTGESADTQYF.